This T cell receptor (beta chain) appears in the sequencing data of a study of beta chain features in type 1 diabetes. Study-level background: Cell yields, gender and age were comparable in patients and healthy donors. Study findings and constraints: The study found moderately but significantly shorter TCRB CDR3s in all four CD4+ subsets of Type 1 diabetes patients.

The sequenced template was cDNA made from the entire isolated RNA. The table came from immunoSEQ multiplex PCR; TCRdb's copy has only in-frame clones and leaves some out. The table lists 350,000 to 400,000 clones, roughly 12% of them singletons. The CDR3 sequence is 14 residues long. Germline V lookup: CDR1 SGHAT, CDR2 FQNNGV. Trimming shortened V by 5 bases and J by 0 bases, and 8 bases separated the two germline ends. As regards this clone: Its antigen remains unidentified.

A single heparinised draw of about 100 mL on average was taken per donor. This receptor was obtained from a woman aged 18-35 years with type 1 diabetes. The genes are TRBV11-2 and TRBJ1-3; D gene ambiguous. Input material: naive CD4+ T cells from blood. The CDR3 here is CASSQDYSGNTIYF. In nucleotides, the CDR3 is TGTGCCAGCAGCCAAGACTACTCTGGAAACACCATATATTTT.